This T cell receptor beta chain comes out of a study of T-cell memory formation after mild COVID-19. Notes on the study in general: Largely, contracting CD4+ clones fell within CM and EM, and contracting CD8+ clones within EMRA. Whereas later expanders leaned CD4+, clones contracting day 15 to 85 showed a balanced CD4/CD8 makeup.

With constant-segment primers, 5'RACE yielded cDNA libraries of TCR alpha and TCR beta that carried sample barcodes and UMIs. TCRdb re-derived calls from the 5' RACE reads in MiXCR, one entry per CDR3 protein. This sample has around 250,000 distinct CDR3 sequences, with roughly 17% found just once. Turning to this clonotype: Its antigen is not identified.

The material sequenced was PBMCs or a T cell subset sorted from them (not recorded which). This receptor was taken from a young man who had mild COVID-19 (a few samples of this study predate the infection). Cell type and time point are not known.

CDR3 in amino acids: CASSQEKRLFRGSYNSPLHF. CDR3 DNA sequence: TGTGCCAGCAGTCAGGAAAAGAGGCTGTTTCGTGGCTCCTATAATTCACCCCTCCACTTT. The J gene is TRBJ1-6, the V gene TRBV6-2 or TRBV6-3; D remains unclear. In germline, CDR1 is MNHEY, CDR2 SVGEGT. V lost 5 bases and J 0 bases, leaving 23 bases between the germline ends. The CDR3 contains 20 residues.